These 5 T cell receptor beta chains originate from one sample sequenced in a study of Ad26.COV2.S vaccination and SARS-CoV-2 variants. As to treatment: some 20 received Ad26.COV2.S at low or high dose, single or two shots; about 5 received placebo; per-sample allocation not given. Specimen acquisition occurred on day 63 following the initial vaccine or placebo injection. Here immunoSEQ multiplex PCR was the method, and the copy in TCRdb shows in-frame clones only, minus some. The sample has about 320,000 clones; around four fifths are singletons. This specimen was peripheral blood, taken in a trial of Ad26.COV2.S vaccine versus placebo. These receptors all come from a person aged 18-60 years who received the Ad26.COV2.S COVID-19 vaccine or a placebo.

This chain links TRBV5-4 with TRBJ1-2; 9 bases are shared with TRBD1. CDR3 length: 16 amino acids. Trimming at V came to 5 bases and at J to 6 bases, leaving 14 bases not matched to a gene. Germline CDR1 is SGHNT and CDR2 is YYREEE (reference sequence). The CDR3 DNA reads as TGTGCCAGCAGACGAGGAACACAGGGGGCTCAGGATGGCTACACCTTC. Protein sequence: CASRRGTQGAQDGYTF. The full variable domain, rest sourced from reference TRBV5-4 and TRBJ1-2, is ETGVTQSPTHLIKTRGQQVTLRCSSQSGHNTVSWYQQALGQGPQFIFQYYREEENGRGNFPPRFSGLQFPNYSSELNVNALELDDSALYLCASRRGTQGAQDGYTFGSGTRLTVV.

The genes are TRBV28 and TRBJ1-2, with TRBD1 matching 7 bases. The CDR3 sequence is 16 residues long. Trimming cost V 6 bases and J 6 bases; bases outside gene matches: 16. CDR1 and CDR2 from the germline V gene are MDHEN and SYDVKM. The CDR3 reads CASSHNLRTGQDGYTF. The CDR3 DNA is TGTGCCAGCAGCCATAATCTTCGGACAGGTCAGGATGGCTACACCTTC.

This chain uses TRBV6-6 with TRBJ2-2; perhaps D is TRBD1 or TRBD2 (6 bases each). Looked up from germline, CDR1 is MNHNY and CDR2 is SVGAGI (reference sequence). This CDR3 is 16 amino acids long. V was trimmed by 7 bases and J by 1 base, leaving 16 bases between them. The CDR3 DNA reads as TGTGCCAGCACTACTATCGAGGGGGGGAACACCGGGGAGCTGTTTTTT. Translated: CASTTIEGGNTGELFF.

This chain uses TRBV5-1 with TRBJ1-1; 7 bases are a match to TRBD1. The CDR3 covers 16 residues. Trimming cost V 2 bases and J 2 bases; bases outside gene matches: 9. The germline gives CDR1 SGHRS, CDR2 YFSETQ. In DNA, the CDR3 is TGCGCCAGCAGCTTTGACCCGACAGGGAGTAACACTGAAGCTTTCTTT. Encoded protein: CASSFDPTGSNTEAFF.

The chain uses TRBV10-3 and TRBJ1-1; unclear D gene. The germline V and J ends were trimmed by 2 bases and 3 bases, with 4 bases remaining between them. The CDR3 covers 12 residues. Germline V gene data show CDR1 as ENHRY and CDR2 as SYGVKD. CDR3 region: CAISEEDTEAFF. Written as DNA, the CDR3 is TGTGCCATCAGTGAGGAAGACACTGAAGCTTTCTTT.